This section outlines one TCR beta chain sequence together with its context. The source of the sample is a study of blood T cell repertoires in COVID-19. The protocol was immunoSEQ multiplex PCR, while the TCRdb copy is restricted to in-frame clones and leaves out a portion. The sample carries some 250,000 clones, about 80% recorded once. The V end lost 5 bases, the J end lost 0 bases, and 11 bases lay between the germline ends. The CDR3 sequence is 15 residues long. Germline lookup yields CDR1 SGHTA and CDR2 FQGNSA. The receptor was derived from a man aged 45-65 years with active or convalescent COVID-19. This chain uses TRBV7-2 with TRBJ1-3; D is unresolved. The sequencing sample was made of peripheral blood. CDR3 sequence reads: CASSRDTVSGNTIYF. In nucleotides, the CDR3 is TGTGCCAGCAGCCGTGACACCGTCTCTGGAAACACCATATATTTT.